This passage covers 15 T cell receptor beta chains from one sample sequenced in a study of T cell clonotyping in hematopoietic cell transplantation. The method was immunoSEQ multiplex PCR; TCRdb's version includes in-frame clones alone and lacks a portion of them. In the table there are several thousand clones, around 85% of which are singletons. Sequences were derived from peripheral blood mononuclear cells, sampled 180 days after allogeneic stem cell transplant. The receptors were gathered from a female patient in her fifties or sixties who had an allogeneic stem cell transplant from an unrelated donor, so the T cells may come from the graft donor. Some clones in this sample may be carry-over from other donors' samples.

The J gene is TRBJ2-3, the V gene TRBV11-3; no definite D call. In germline, CDR1 is SGHNT, CDR2 YENEEA. The CDR3 spans 14 residues. Deletions cut 1 base from V and 7 bases from J, with 12 bases between. CDR3 protein: CASSLGRSVNTQYF. CDR3 nucleotide sequence: TGTGCCAGCAGCTTAGGACGGTCGGTAAATACGCAGTATTTT.

V and J are TRBV6-6 and TRBJ1-2; D is possibly TRBD1 (5 bases). In germline, CDR1 is MNHNY, CDR2 SVGAGI (reference sequence). V was clipped by 4 bases and J by 2 bases, with 14 bases between them. The CDR3 has 15 residues. The CDR3 nucleotides are TGTGCCAGCAGTTCTCCGGGACTCGGGAACTATGGCTACACCTTC. Its protein is CASSSPGLGNYGYTF.

V is TRBV5-1 and J is TRBJ1-2; D might be TRBD1 (6 bases). Trimming left V 4 bases short and J 4 bases short, with 20 bases between. This CDR3 is built from 16 residues. Germline V lookup: CDR1 SGHRS, CDR2 YFSETQ. CDR3 DNA sequence: TGCGCCAGCAGCCCCCAGCGAGCAGGGGCGGCCTATGGCTACACCTTC. It yields the protein CASSPQRAGAAYGYTF.

The chain recombines TRBV7-9 with TRBJ2-7, with 7 bases matching TRBD1. The CDR3 covers 15 residues. J was trimmed by 2 bases and V by 5 bases; bases with no gene match: 9. Germline loops: CDR1 SEHNR, CDR2 FQNEAQ (reference sequence). The CDR3 DNA follows: TGTGCCAGCAGCGCCCCGGACAGGCCTCCCTACGAGCAGTACTTC. Its protein product is CASSAPDRPPYEQYF.

This chain uses TRBV7-8 with TRBJ1-5; 9 bases align to TRBD1. CDR3 length: 14 amino acids. CDR1 and CDR2 from the germline V gene are SGHVS and FQNEAQ. V dropped 5 bases and J dropped 7; count of bases not matched to a gene: 6. In DNA, the CDR3 is TGTGCCAGCAGCAAAGGGGACAGGGCCCAGCCCCAGCATTTT. Translation gives CASSKGDRAQPQHF.

The rearrangement joins TRBV28 to TRBJ1-2, with no clear D. This CDR3 spans 13 amino acids. V dropped 3 bases and J dropped 1 base, with 6 bases sitting between them. CDR1 is MDHEN, CDR2 SYDVKM, per germline. The CDR3: CASSLGRNYGYTF. The DNA of the CDR3 is TGTGCCAGCAGTTTGGGCCGTAACTATGGCTACACCTTC.

The V gene is TRBV19, the J gene TRBJ1-2, with 9 bases matching TRBD1. The ends lost 9 bases at V and 8 bases at J; junction bases unmatched: 22. This CDR3 contains 17 residues. The germline V gene encodes CDR1 LNHDA and CDR2 SQIVND (reference sequence). CDR3 protein: CASRNSSRVQGARGYTF. CDR3 DNA: TGTGCCAGCAGAAATTCTTCCCGGGTACAGGGGGCCCGGGGCTACACCTTC.

This chain connects TRBV5-6 to TRBJ2-2, with D possibly matching TRBD1 (6 bases). Deletions cut 2 bases from V and 5 bases from J, with 7 bases between. CDR3 size: 13 residues. From germline, CDR1 is SGHDT and CDR2 YYEEEE. CDR3 sequence (DNA): TGTGCCAGCAGCTTCCAGGGGACCGGGGAGCTGTTTTTT. Protein product: CASSFQGTGELFF.

The rearrangement joins TRBV4-1 to TRBJ1-2, with D uncertain. The CDR3 consists of 13 residues. Trimming left V 0 bases short and J 2 bases short, with 4 bases between. CDR1 and CDR2 (germline): MGHRA, YSYEKL. The CDR3 DNA sequence: TGCGCCAGCAGCCAAGAAAGCAACTATGGCTACACCTTC. It encodes CASSQESNYGYTF.

V usage is TRBV5-4 and J usage is TRBJ1-2; perhaps TRBD1 as D (5 bases). Germline V gene data show CDR1 as SGHNT and CDR2 as YYREEE (reference sequence). CDR3 length equals 15 residues. The V gene lost 2 bases and the J gene lost 3 bases, with 14 bases spanning the gap. CDR3 region: CASSFGGVSDYGYTF. The CDR3 region has the DNA TGTGCCAGCAGCTTCGGAGGGGTTAGCGACTATGGCTACACCTTC.

The rearrangement joins TRBV15 to TRBJ1-2; possible D gene TRBD1, 6 bases. The ends were cut back, 2 bases at V and 1 base at J, with 14 bases in the middle. Germline CDR1 reads LNHNV; CDR2 reads YYDKDF (reference sequence). This CDR3 has 16 residues. This chain's CDR3 is CATSRIQGPFNYGYTF. CDR3 DNA sequence: TGTGCCACCAGCAGAATACAGGGCCCCTTTAACTATGGCTACACCTTC.

This clone was detected only once. The CDR3 DNA sequence: TGTGCCACCACCCGGGGAGGGACGGGCTACACCTTC. It specifies CATTRGGTGYTF. The rearrangement joins TRBV19 to TRBJ1-2, with D possibly matching TRBD1 (5 bases). CDR1 and CDR2 (germline): LNHDA, SQIVND (reference sequence). CDR3 length: 12 residues. Deletions cut 10 bases from V and 8 bases from J, with 17 bases between. Complete variable domain (other parts from reference TRBV19 and TRBJ1-2): DGGITQSPKYLFRKEGQNVTLSCEQNLNHDAMYWYRQDPGQGLRLIYYSQIVNDFQKGDIAEGYSVSREKKESFPLTVTSAQKNPTAFYLCATTRGGTGYTFGSGTRLTVV.

V and J are TRBV6-5 and TRBJ1-2; D is unclear. The CDR3 has 12 residues. V gave up 5 bases and J gave up 8 bases, with 12 bases separating them. Germline V lookup: CDR1 MNHEY, CDR2 SVGAGI. CDR3 coding DNA: TGTGCCAGCAGTGGCGGGGTGTCAGGCTACACCTTC. Translation: CASSGGVSGYTF.

The sample holds one count of this clone. J is TRBJ1-1 and V is TRBV18, with D hard to call. Trimming removed 3 bases at V and 3 bases at J, with 8 bases between. The CDR3 has 13 residues. Germline V gene data show CDR1 as KGHSH and CDR2 as LQKENI. CDR3 region: CASSPYRDTEAFF. CDR3 coding DNA: TGTGCCAGCTCACCTTACCGGGACACTGAAGCTTTCTTT.

The chain links TRBV4-2 to TRBJ1-1; D perhaps matches TRBD1 (5 bases). Trimming took off 7 bases at V and 0 bases at J, with 15 bases between the two ends. CDR3 length: 15 residues. Germline V gene data show CDR1 as LGHNA and CDR2 as YNFKEQ. Written as DNA, the CDR3 is TGTGCCAGCATTCTCCGGTGGGGGATGAACACTGAAGCTTTCTTT. Its translation is CASILRWGMNTEAFF.